This T cell receptor (beta chain) was retrieved from a study of blood T cells in healthy people across ages. Primed by a sample-barcoded 5' primer and a J-beta primer mix, a second PCR proceeded for 7 to 11 cycles. TCRdb passed the 5' RACE reads through MiXCR, listing each CDR3 protein once. The sample gives 650,000 to 1,000,000 distinct CDR3 sequences, under 40% of which show up once; over 10% is in the top ten. This clonotype appeared many times. The receptor's source is a young man in good health. The sequencing sample was made of blood.

This CDR3 is CATREGNYGYTF. DNA of the CDR3: TGTGCCACCAGGGAGGGGAACTATGGCTACACCTTC. The rearrangement joins TRBV6-6 to TRBJ1-2, with D perhaps TRBD1 (5 bases). The CDR3 loop spans 12 amino acids. Per germline, CDR1 MNHNY and CDR2 SVGAGI (reference sequence). V lost 10 bases, J lost 2 bases, and 11 bases lay in between.